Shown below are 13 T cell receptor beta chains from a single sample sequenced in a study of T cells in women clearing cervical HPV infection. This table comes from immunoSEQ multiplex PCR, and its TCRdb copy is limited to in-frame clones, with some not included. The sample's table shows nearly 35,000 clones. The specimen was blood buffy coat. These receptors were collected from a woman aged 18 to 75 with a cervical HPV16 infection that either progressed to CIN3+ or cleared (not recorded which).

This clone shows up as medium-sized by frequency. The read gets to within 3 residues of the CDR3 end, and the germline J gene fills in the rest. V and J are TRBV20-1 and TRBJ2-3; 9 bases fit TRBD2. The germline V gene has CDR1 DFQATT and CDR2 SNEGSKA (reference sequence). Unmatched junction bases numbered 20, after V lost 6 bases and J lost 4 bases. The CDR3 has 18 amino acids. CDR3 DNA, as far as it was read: TGCAGTGCCGACAGCGGGGGGCTGCACTGGGAGCGTCCAGATACG. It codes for CSADSGGLHWERPDT. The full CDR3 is CSADSGGLHWERPDTQYF.

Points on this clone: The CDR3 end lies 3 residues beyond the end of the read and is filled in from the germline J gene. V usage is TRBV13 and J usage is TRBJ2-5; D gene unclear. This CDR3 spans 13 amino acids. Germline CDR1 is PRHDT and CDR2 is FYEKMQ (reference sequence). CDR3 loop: CASSLSGTDTQYF. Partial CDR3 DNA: TGTGCCAGCAGCTTATCCGGCACAGATACC.

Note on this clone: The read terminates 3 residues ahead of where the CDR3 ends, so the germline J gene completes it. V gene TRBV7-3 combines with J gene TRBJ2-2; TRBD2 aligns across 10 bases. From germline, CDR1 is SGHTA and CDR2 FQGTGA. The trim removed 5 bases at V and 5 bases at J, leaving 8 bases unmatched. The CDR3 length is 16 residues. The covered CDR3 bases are TGTGCCAGCAGCCGCCTAGCGGGGGAAGGGACCGGGGAG. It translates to CASSRLAGEGTGE. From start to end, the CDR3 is CASSRLAGEGTGELFF.

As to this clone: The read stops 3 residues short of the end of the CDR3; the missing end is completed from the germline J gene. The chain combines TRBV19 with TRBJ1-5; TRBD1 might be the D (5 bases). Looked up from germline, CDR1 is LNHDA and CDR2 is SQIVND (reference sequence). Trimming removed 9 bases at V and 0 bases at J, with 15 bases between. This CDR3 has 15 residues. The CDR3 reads CASRPLGRSNQPQHF. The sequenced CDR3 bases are TGTGCCAGCAGACCCTTGGGGCGTAGCAATCAGCCC.

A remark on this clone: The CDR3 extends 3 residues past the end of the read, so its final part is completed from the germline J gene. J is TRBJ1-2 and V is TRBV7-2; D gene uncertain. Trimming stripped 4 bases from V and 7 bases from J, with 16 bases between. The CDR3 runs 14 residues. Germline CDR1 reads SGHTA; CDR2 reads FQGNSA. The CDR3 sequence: CASSSFVGGGGYTF. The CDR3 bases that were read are TGTGCCAGCAGCTCTTTTGTCGGTGGTGGTGGC.

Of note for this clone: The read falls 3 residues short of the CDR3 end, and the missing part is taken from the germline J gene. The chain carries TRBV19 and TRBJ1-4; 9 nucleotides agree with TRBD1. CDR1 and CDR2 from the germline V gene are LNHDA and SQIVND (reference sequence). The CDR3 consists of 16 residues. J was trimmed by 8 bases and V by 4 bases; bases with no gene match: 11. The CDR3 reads CASSTSPGQGKEKLFF. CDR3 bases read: TGTGCCAGTAGTACCTCTCCGGGACAGGGAAAGGAAAAA.

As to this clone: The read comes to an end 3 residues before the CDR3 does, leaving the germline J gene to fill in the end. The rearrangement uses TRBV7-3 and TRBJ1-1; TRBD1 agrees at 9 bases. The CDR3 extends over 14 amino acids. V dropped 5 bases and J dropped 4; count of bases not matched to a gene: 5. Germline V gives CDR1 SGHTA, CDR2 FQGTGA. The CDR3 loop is CASSMDRGSTEAFF. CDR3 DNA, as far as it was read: TGTGCCAGCAGCATGGACAGGGGATCCACTGAA.

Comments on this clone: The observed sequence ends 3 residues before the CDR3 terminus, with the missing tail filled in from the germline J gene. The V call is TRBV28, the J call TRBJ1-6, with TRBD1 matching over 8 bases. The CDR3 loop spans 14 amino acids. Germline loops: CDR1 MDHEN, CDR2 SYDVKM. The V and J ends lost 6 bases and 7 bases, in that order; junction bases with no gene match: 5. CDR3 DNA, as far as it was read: TGTGCCAGCAGACCGGGACAGGAGAATTCACCC. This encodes CASRPGQENSP. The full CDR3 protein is CASRPGQENSPLHF.

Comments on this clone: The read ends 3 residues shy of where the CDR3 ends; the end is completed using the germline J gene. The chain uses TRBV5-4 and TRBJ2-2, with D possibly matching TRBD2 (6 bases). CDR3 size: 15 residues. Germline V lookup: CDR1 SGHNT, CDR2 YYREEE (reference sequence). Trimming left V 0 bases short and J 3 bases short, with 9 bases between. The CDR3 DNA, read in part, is TGTGCCAGCAGCTTGGTTGCGGGGTACACCGGGGAG. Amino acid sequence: CASSLVAGYTGE. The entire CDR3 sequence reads CASSLVAGYTGELFF.

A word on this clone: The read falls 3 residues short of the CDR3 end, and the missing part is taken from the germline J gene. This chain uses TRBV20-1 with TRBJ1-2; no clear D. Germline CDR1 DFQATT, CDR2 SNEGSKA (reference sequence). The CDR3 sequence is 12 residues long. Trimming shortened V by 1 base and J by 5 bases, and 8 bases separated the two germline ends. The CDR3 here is CSARAQWYGYTF. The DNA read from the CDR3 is TGCAGTGCTAGAGCACAGTGGTATGGC.

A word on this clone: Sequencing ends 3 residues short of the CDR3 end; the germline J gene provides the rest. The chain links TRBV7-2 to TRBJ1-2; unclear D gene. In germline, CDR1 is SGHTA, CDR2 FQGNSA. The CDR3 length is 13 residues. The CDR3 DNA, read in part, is TGTGCCAGCAGCTTGGCGCAGGTTCAACGC. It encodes CASSLAQVQR. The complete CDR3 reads CASSLAQVQRYTF.

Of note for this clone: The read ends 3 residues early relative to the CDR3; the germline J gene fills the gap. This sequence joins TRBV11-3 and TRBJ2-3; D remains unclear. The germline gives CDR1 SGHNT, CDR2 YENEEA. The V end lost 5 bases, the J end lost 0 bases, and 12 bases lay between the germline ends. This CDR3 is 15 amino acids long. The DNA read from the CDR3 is TGTGCCAGCAGCCCCCGTAGACTGAGCACAGATACG. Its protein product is CASSPRRLSTDT. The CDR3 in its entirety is CASSPRRLSTDTQYF.

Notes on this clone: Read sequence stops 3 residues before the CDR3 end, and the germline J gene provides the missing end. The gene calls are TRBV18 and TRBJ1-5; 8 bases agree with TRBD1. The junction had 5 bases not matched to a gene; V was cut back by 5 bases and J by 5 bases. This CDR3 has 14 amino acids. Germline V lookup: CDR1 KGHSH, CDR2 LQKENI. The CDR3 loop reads CASSRQGADQPQHF. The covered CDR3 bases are TGTGCCAGCTCAAGGCAGGGGGCTGATCAGCCC.